These 8 T cell receptor beta chains were all obtained from the same sample, sequenced in a study of blood T cell repertoires in COVID-19. Only in-frame clones appear in the TCRdb table, and some are missing; sequencing was by immunoSEQ multiplex PCR. The sample lists over 400,000 clones; roughly 91% were seen once. Sequencing was performed on peripheral blood. Receptors were obtained from a woman in her forties or fifties with COVID-19, enrolled during active disease.

The V gene is TRBV5-1, the J gene TRBJ2-3, with 12 bases aligning to TRBD1. Germline lookup yields CDR1 SGHRS and CDR2 YFSETQ. The CDR3 totals 15 residues. Trimming removed 0 bases from V and 4 bases from J; junction bases left unmatched: 0. CDR3 in amino acids: CASSLGDRGPDTQYF. Here the CDR3 DNA reads TGCGCCAGCAGCTTGGGGGACAGGGGGCCAGATACGCAGTATTTT.

The chain uses TRBV18 and TRBJ2-3, with a weak D call TRBD2 (6 bases). This CDR3 has 15 residues. With 6 bases removed from V and 3 bases from J, the gap between germline ends came to 16 bases. Germline V gives CDR1 KGHSH, CDR2 LQKENI. The CDR3 spells CASSRVGGDTDTQYF. DNA for the CDR3: TGTGCCAGCTCCCGTGTCGGGGGAGATACAGATACGCAGTATTTT.

The rearrangement uses TRBV9 and TRBJ1-2; 9 bases match TRBD1. The CDR3 totals 14 residues. Losses at the gene ends were 4 bases for V and 3 bases for J; bases not matched to a gene: 4. The germline CDR1 and CDR2 sequences are SGDLS and YYNGEE. CDR3 region: CASSLGQGDYGYTF. The CDR3 coding sequence is TGTGCCAGCAGCTTGGGACAGGGAGACTATGGCTACACCTTC.

The gene calls are TRBV29-1 and TRBJ1-3; the D gene is possibly TRBD1 (6 bases). Trimming pared 7 bases from V and 0 bases from J, leaving 7 bases between. Germline values: CDR1 SQVTM, CDR2 ANQGSEA. The CDR3 is made up of 12 amino acids. DNA for the CDR3: TGCAGCGCGGACAGCTCTGGAAACACCATATATTTT. Translated, it gives CSADSSGNTIYF.

The CDR3 region has the DNA TGTGCCAGCAGCTTAGTAGTGACAGGCACAGATACGCAGTATTTT. Translating it yields CASSLVVTGTDTQYF. The V and J genes are TRBV7-9 and TRBJ2-3; tentative D call: TRBD1 (5 bases). The germline CDR1 and CDR2 sequences are SEHNR and FQNEAQ (reference sequence). The CDR3 totals 15 residues. The V end was cut by 1 base, the J end by 1 base, with 9 bases between. Supplemented by reference TRBV7-9 and TRBJ2-3, the full variable domain reads DTGVSQNPRHKITKRGQNVTFRCDPISEHNRLYWYRQTLGQGPEFLTYFQNEAQLEKSRLLSDRFSAERPKGSFSTLEIQRTEQGDSAMYLCASSLVVTGTDTQYFGPGTRLTVL.

The chain has TRBV5-1 and TRBJ1-2; TRBD1 aligns across 8 bases. The CDR3 extends over 16 amino acids. Losses at the gene ends were 4 bases for V and 2 bases for J; bases not matched to a gene: 10. Germline V CDR1 and CDR2: SGHRS, YFSETQ. The chain's CDR3 is CASSPLTGEGNYGYTF. The CDR3 coding sequence is TGCGCCAGCAGCCCGCTGACAGGGGAAGGAAACTATGGCTACACCTTC.

V gene TRBV28 combines with J gene TRBJ2-7; the D is unclear. Germline CDR1 reads MDHEN; CDR2 reads SYDVKM. The CDR3 sequence is 11 residues long. Trimming took off 7 bases at V and 5 bases at J, with 9 bases between the two ends. As DNA, the CDR3 is TGTGCCAGCAAGCAATTCCACGAGCAGTACTTC. Amino acids: CASKQFHEQYF. The variable domain in full, with the rest retrieved from reference TRBV28 and TRBJ2-7, is DVKVTQSSRYLVKRTGEKVFLECVQDMDHENMFWYRQDPGLGLRLIYFSYDVKMKEKGDIPEGYSVSREKKERFSLILESASTNQTSMYLCASKQFHEQYFGPGTRLTVT.

The chain has TRBV28 and TRBJ1-1, with no clear D. Deletions cut 11 bases from V and 7 bases from J, with 11 bases between. CDR3 size: 10 residues. Germline V gives CDR1 MDHEN, CDR2 SYDVKM. The CDR3 here is CAAYGGEAFF. DNA for the CDR3: TGTGCCGCCTACGGCGGTGAAGCTTTCTTT.